A selection of T cell receptor beta chains follows, all from one sample in a study of identical twins. TCRdb re-derived calls from the 5' RACE reads in MiXCR, one entry per CDR3 protein. The sample records a few hundred thousand distinct CDR3 sequences, about 18% being singletons. The sequencing sample was made of naive T cells sorted from blood. The origin of the receptors is a man aged 45-65 years in good health. Both conserved end residues are trimmed from each CDR3. Part of the rows lack a size; the others show once, few, many or a class for expanded clones.

j_call | clone_size | v_call | cdr3_aa
TRBJ2-1 | many | TRBV20-1 | SARDDLAENEQF
TRBJ2-5 | . | TRBV25-1 | ASSDPSGSGETQY
TRBJ1-3 | few | TRBV15 | ATSADRGSGNTIY
TRBJ2-7 | many | TRBV6-1 | ASSPAGSYEQY
TRBJ2-5 | few | TRBV7-2 | ASSYRQGVRGSPDLEKETQY
TRBJ2-7 | many | TRBV29-1 | SVTDSYEQY
TRBJ1-5 | few | TRBV6-1 | ASRTTQGPTNQPQH
TRBJ2-7 | . | TRBV12-3/TRBV12-4 | ASSLSASPSGSS
TRBJ2-7 | many | TRBV18 | ASSQTGQGRYEQY
TRBJ1-1 | . | TRBV10-3 | AISAGRENTEAF
TRBJ2-1 | many | TRBV5-1 | ASSFGQSYNEQF
TRBJ2-1 | few | TRBV27 | ASSIRTTYNEQF
TRBJ1-1 | . | TRBV20-1 | SASDGELTEAF
TRBJ2-5 | . | TRBV5-1 | ASSILAGTAQGEETQY
TRBJ2-5 | many | TRBV5-1 | ASSPEVAGVGETQY
TRBJ2-7 | . | TRBV5-5 | ASSLSGGPGEY
TRBJ2-2 | few | TRBV20-1 | SARDPKRAGGNTGELF
TRBJ2-3 | few | TRBV28 | ASRPRLAGGSTDTQY
TRBJ2-7 | many | TRBV11-2 | ASSLDRALSYEQY
TRBJ1-1 | . | TRBV6-2/TRBV6-3 | ASSYSRVWTEAF
TRBJ2-5 | few | TRBV20-1 | SARDVDRAVETQY
TRBJ1-1 | . | TRBV15 | ATSRVTDTEAF
TRBJ2-5 | . | TRBV4-1 | ASSQVGGRAQETQY
TRBJ2-7 | many | TRBV7-2 | ASSPWGTNAYEQY
TRBJ2-7 | many | TRBV20-1 | SATGLSGTYEQY
TRBJ2-7 | . | TRBV7-9 | ASSSPGIGYEQY
TRBJ1-4 | . | TRBV5-1 | ASSLGQGAIGEKLF
TRBJ2-2 | . | TRBV24-1 | ATSIGIKPGGELF
TRBJ2-1 | many | TRBV12-3/TRBV12-4 | ASSFTSGLYNEQF
TRBJ2-7 | . | TRBV20-1 | SAGLSGRETYEQY
TRBJ2-1 | many | TRBV11-2 | ASSLPGQSSYEQF
TRBJ2-2 | . | TRBV20-1 | SADRPDRGQSGELF
TRBJ2-7 | . | TRBV5-6 | ASSQAGLGREQY
TRBJ2-5 | once | TRBV9 | ASSGLAGAETQY
TRBJ2-1 | . | TRBV7-9 | ASSLEWAGPSYNEQF
TRBJ2-1 | few | TRBV27 | ASSPGTRSEQF
TRBJ2-6 | many | TRBV12-3/TRBV12-4 | ASSSGRRAGANVLT
TRBJ1-5 | . | TRBV4-1 | ASSPGIQESNQPQH
TRBJ2-7 | . | TRBV12-3/TRBV12-4 | ASSLGWTGGAYEQY
TRBJ2-6 | few | TRBV20-1 | SASPSSGANVLT
TRBJ2-3 | many | TRBV7-2 | ASSLGGGLTDTQY
TRBJ2-2 | many | TRBV5-1 | ASSEGPLRGTGELF
TRBJ1-2 | many | TRBV11-3 | ASSLESWDSPRNYGYT
TRBJ1-1 | few | TRBV5-8 | ASSWEGQPNTEAF
TRBJ2-1 | many | TRBV5-1 | ASSFGQGGNEQF
TRBJ2-4 | many | TRBV15 | ATSRDYGVTGNIQY
TRBJ1-1 | many | TRBV5-1 | ASSLDPPSTEAF
TRBJ2-7 | many | TRBV7-9 | ASSLDGAPTYEQY
TRBJ2-2 | . | TRBV20-1 | SARGRGNTGELF
TRBJ2-1 | many | TRBV4-2 | ASSRAPQGPYNEQF
TRBJ2-7 | many | TRBV12-3/TRBV12-4 | ASSSTYYEQY